The 18 T cell receptor beta chains given below trace back to one sample, sequenced in a study of regulatory T cells in long-lasting Graves disease. CDR3 regions were amplified by Arm-PCR using iRepertoire HTBI primers to build TCR beta libraries. TCRdb processed the multiplex PCR reads anew with MiXCR; each CDR3 protein has one entry. The data show about 540,000 distinct CDR3 sequences, about 13% seen once. Time point: newly diagnosed GD, antithyroid drugs for less than 3 months. From RNA extracted from PBMCs, the TCR library was made. The same sample was also studied in work on T cells in Graves' hyperthyroidism and ophthalmopathy.

Sequencing was performed on peripheral blood mononuclear cells (PBMCs), taken at new diagnosis, from a patient treated with antithyroid drugs. These receptors were taken from a man aged 25-40 years with Graves disease.

This clonotype occurred many times. The CDR3 spells CAMAGPNEQFF. CDR3 DNA: TGTGCCATGGCGGGACCCAATGAGCAGTTCTTC. The V and J genes are TRBV10-3 and TRBJ2-1, with D perhaps TRBD2 (6 bases). Germline loops: CDR1 ENHRY, CDR2 SYGVKD. The CDR3 is 11 residues long. Trimming took 9 bases from V and 6 from J, leaving 9 bases between them.

This clonotype was found many times. The gene calls are TRBV18 and TRBJ2-7; no reliable D call. V was trimmed by 6 bases and J by 7 bases, leaving 16 bases between them. This CDR3 has 13 residues. Germline V CDR1 and CDR2: KGHSH, LQKENI. The CDR3 is CASSPDAFGEQYF. Written as DNA, the CDR3 is TGTGCCAGCTCTCCCGACGCCTTTGGGGAGCAGTACTTC. Combining the CDR3 with reference TRBV18 and TRBJ2-7 gives the whole variable domain NAGVMQNPRHLVRRRGQEARLRCSPMKGHSHVYWYRQLPEEGLKFMVYLQKENIIDESGMPKERFSAEFPKEGPSILRIQQVVRGDSAAYFCASSPDAFGEQYFGPGTRLTVT.

The gene calls are TRBV20-1 and TRBJ2-7, with 9 bases identical to TRBD1. Germline trimming cut 1 base from V and 13 bases from J; bases unmatched to any gene: 14. In germline, CDR1 is DFQATT, CDR2 SNEGSKA (reference sequence). This CDR3 is built from 14 residues. The CDR3 protein is CSARASGQGSILYF. The CDR3 nucleotides are TGCAGTGCTAGAGCTTCGGGACAGGGTTCAATCCTCTACTTC.

The chain employs TRBV12-3 or TRBV12-4 and TRBJ1-1; D possibly corresponds to TRBD1 (5 bases). The V end was cut by 6 bases, the J end by 5 bases, with 19 bases between. CDR3 length: 15 amino acids. CDR3 coding DNA: TGTGCCAGCAGCTCGACCACACAGGAGCGGACTGAAGCTTTCTTT. The encoded protein is CASSSTTQERTEAFF.

In its sample, this clonotype was seen many times. V usage is TRBV29-1 and J usage is TRBJ1-6; D not certain. The V and J ends lost 4 bases and 10 bases respectively, with 14 bases between them. Germline V gives CDR1 SQVTM, CDR2 ANQGSEA. CDR3 length equals 13 residues. The CDR3 nucleotides are TGCAGCGTTGTCGCTGCCGGCGGCTCACCCCTCCACTTT. It encodes CSVVAAGGSPLHF.

A note on this clonotype: With a far larger clone one base away, a read error is the likely cause. V usage is TRBV3-1 and J usage is TRBJ2-2, with D uncertain. Germline V lookup: CDR1 LGHDT, CDR2 YNNKEL (reference sequence). The CDR3 contains 12 residues. V was shortened by 2 bases and J by 7 bases, with 5 bases between the two germline ends. CDR3 sequence reads: CASSQSVGELFF. In DNA form, the CDR3 reads TGTGCCAGCAGCCAATCGGTCGGGGAGCTGTTTTTT.

This clonotype was seen only a few times. This chain uses TRBV6-5 with TRBJ2-3; D assignment may be TRBD1 or TRBD2 (5 bases each). Per germline, CDR1 MNHEY and CDR2 SVGAGI. V was trimmed by 0 bases and J by 5 bases, leaving 15 bases between them. The CDR3 is made up of 16 amino acids. The CDR3 sequence is CASSYSRGESGDTQYF. For the CDR3, the DNA is TGTGCCAGCAGTTACTCGAGGGGAGAGTCGGGAGATACGCAGTATTTT.

This clonotype was seen many times. The rearrangement uses TRBV30 and TRBJ2-1; D is ambiguous. The length of the CDR3 is 12 residues. Trimming pared 5 bases from V and 9 bases from J, leaving 14 bases between. CDR1 and CDR2 (germline): GTSNPN, SVGIG (reference sequence). The CDR3 DNA reads TGTGCCTGGTGCCGCGTGGGCGGTGAGCAGTTCTTC. This gives the protein CAWCRVGGEQFF.

The V call is TRBV6-2 or TRBV6-3, the J call TRBJ2-1; D is unclear. V lost 2 bases, J lost 2 bases, and 16 bases lay in between. Germline V gene data show CDR1 as MNHEY and CDR2 as SVGEGT. CDR3 length equals 17 residues. Here the CDR3 DNA reads TGTGCCAGCAGTTACCCATTAACAGTTTTTCCCTACAATGAGCAGTTCTTC. Protein: CASSYPLTVFPYNEQFF.

The rearrangement links TRBV20-1 to TRBJ1-5; no firm D call. The CDR3 totals 14 residues. Deletions cut 1 base from V and 7 bases from J, with 14 bases between. Per the germline V gene, CDR1 is DFQATT and CDR2 is SNEGSKA (reference sequence). Here the CDR3 reads CSARVAGSIQPQHF. The CDR3 DNA follows: TGCAGTGCTAGAGTAGCCGGGAGTATACAGCCCCAGCATTTT.

The table lists this clonotype with many counts. V usage is TRBV11-2 and J usage is TRBJ2-3; possibly TRBD1 or TRBD2 for D (5 bases each). V gave up 3 bases and J gave up 2 bases, with 15 bases separating them. Looked up from germline, CDR1 is SGHAT and CDR2 is FQNNGV. The CDR3 is 16 amino acids. CDR3 in DNA: TGTGCCAGCAGCTTGTCATCGGGGCTTCCCACAGATACGCAGTATTTT. It translates to CASSLSSGLPTDTQYF.

This clonotype was picked up many times. The chain combines TRBV6-1 with TRBJ2-5; 14 bases agree with TRBD2. V lost 5 bases, J lost 5 bases, and 4 bases stayed unmatched. CDR1 is MNHNS, CDR2 SASEGT, per germline. CDR3 size: 15 residues. The CDR3 reads CASSSGTSGSETQYF. CDR3 DNA sequence: TGTGCCAGCAGTAGCGGGACTAGCGGGAGTGAGACCCAGTACTTC.

This rearrangement joins TRBV30 to TRBJ1-4; no firm D call. CDR1 and CDR2 (germline): GTSNPN, SVGIG (reference sequence). With 1 base removed from V and 7 bases from J, the gap between germline ends came to 10 bases. The CDR3 totals 13 residues. The chain's CDR3 is CAWSAALGEKLFF. The DNA of the CDR3 is TGTGCCTGGAGTGCAGCCTTGGGTGAAAAACTGTTTTTT.

J is TRBJ2-7 and V is TRBV10-2; D tentatively fits TRBD1 or TRBD2 (5 bases each). The ends were cut back, 6 bases at V and 3 bases at J, with 15 bases in the middle. Germline CDR1 and CDR2: WSHSY and SAAADI. The CDR3 runs to 14 residues. The chain's CDR3 is CASSGGQAGYEQYF. CDR3 in DNA: TGCGCCAGCAGCGGAGGACAAGCTGGCTACGAGCAGTACTTC.

Many counts were recorded for this clonotype. The CDR3 nucleotides read TGTGCCAGCAGCCAAACGGAGAGGCAGCAGTACTTC. It codes for CASSQTERQQYF. The gene calls are TRBV3-1 and TRBJ2-7, with unresolved D. Germline CDR1 reads LGHDT; CDR2 reads YNNKEL (reference sequence). V shed 2 bases and J shed 8 bases, with 10 bases lying between them. This CDR3 comprises 12 residues.

Many counts were recorded for this clonotype. CDR3 loop: CASEVRGLSVRTDTQYF. The CDR3 DNA is TGTGCCAGCGAGGTTAGGGGATTGTCGGTGCGGACAGATACGCAGTATTTT. V is TRBV7-9 and J is TRBJ2-3; TRBD1 might be the D (5 bases). This CDR3 is 17 amino acids long. Looked up from germline, CDR1 is SEHNR and CDR2 is FQNEAQ (reference sequence). Between the trimmed V and J ends, which lost 8 bases and 3 bases, there was a span of 24 bases. The whole variable domain, filled in from reference TRBV7-9 and TRBJ2-3, reads DTGVSQNPRHKITKRGQNVTFRCDPISEHNRLYWYRQTLGQGPEFLTYFQNEAQLEKSRLLSDRFSAERPKGSFSTLEIQRTEQGDSAMYLCASEVRGLSVRTDTQYFGPGTRLTVL.

This clonotype occurred many times. The chain recombines TRBV12-3 or TRBV12-4 with TRBJ2-1, with TRBD1 matching over 7 bases. This CDR3 contains 15 residues. After removal of 2 bases from V and 6 bases from J, the junction contained 7 bases not matched to a gene. For the CDR3, the DNA is TGTGCCAGCAGTTTAAGGGCAGGGGGATTCAATGAGCAGTTCTTC. It yields the protein CASSLRAGGFNEQFF.

The sample holds many counts of this clonotype. The rearrangement uses TRBV20-1 and TRBJ2-1, with TRBD2 as a possible D gene (5 bases). The germline V and J ends were trimmed by 0 bases and 8 bases, with 23 bases remaining between them. This CDR3 is 17 amino acids long. Looked up from germline, CDR1 is DFQATT and CDR2 is SNEGSKA (reference sequence). Here the CDR3 DNA reads TGCAGTGCTAGAGATCAAATCGTTCGGCTAGCTCTCCATGAGCAGTTCTTC. Translated: CSARDQIVRLALHEQFF.